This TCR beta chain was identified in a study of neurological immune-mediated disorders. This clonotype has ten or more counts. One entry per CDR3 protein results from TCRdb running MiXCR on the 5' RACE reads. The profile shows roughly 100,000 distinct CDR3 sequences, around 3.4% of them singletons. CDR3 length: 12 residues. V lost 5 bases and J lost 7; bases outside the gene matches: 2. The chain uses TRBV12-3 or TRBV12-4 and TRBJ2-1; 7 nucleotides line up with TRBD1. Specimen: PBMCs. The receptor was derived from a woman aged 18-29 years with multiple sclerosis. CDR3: CASSPTGNEQFF. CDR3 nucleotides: TGTGCCAGCAGTCCGACAGGGAATGAGCAGTTCTTC.